The clone carrying this T cell receptor (beta chain) was observed a handful of times. This record comes from a study of blood T cell repertoires in COVID-19. Germline V gene lookup returns CDR1 MGHRA and CDR2 YSYEKL. This CDR3 is 14 amino acids long. V lost 4 bases to trimming and J lost 7 bases; unmatched junction nucleotides: 5. Sequencing was performed with immunoSEQ multiplex PCR; in TCRdb, only in-frame clones are kept and a portion is missing. The profile shows approximately 210,000 clones, about four fifths of them singletons. The specimen sequenced was peripheral blood. The sequence was collected from a woman aged 70-85 years with active or convalescent COVID-19. The chain has TRBV4-1 and TRBJ2-3, with 10 bases fitting TRBD2. CDR3 sequence: CASSPSGRVYTQYF. The CDR3 coding sequence is TGCGCCAGCAGCCCGAGCGGGAGGGTTTATACGCAGTATTTT.